This TCR beta chain was retrieved from a study of blood T cell repertoires in COVID-19. On the study more broadly: The United States, Italy and Spain provided the acute and convalescent COVID-19 samples.

The repertoire was sequenced with immunoSEQ multiplex PCR; TCRdb's copy has only in-frame clones and lacks some. The table has fewer than 150,000 clones, more than 80% seen once. Germline loops: CDR1 KGHDR, CDR2 SFDVKD. The CDR3 is 13 residues long. Trimming shortened V by 7 bases and J by 5 bases, and 13 bases separated the two germline ends. This receptor was obtained from a woman in her fifties or sixties with COVID-19, enrolled during active disease. This rearrangement joins TRBV24-1 to TRBJ1-1, with D possibly matching TRBD1 (6 bases). Sequenced sample: peripheral blood. The CDR3 DNA is TGTGCCACCAGGGCAGGGGCGCGGACTGAAGCTTTCTTT. Translated, it gives CATRAGARTEAFF.